The clone carrying this T cell receptor (beta chain) was seen at least ten times. At one end the junction does not follow the germline gene, possibly because of a read error. Node-negative disease was confirmed in all patients by CT and PET/CT, with no prior chemotherapy, radiotherapy or other malignancies. Two separate time points each saw a draw of around 6.6 milliliters of peripheral blood. Starting from genomic DNA, TCR beta CDR3 was amplified through two-round multiplex PCR. Every TRBV and TRBJ gene had its own specific primer in first-round PCR. TCRdb ran MiXCR on the multiplex PCR reads and lists one entry per CDR3 protein. The table includes around 30,000 distinct CDR3 sequences, around 30% detected once. This sample stems from a study of prognosis after radiotherapy for stage I lung cancer. Overall study: The patients, all with stage I non-small cell lung cancer, were enrolled between April 2018 and January 2019.

Germline CDR1 is MDHEN and CDR2 is SYDVKM. The CDR3 spans 15 residues. Source: PBMCs, taken before or after stereotactic body radiation therapy (not recorded which). This chain uses TRBV28 with TRBJ1-5; tentatively, D is TRBD1 (5 bases). The receptor's source is a donor aged 50 or older with non-small cell lung cancer. In DNA, the CDR3 is TGTGCCGGCAGCCTCGGGGGAAGGCGCGATCAGCCCCAGCATTTT. It is translated as CAGSLGGRRDQPQHF.